The sequence of this T cell receptor beta chain was determined in a study of cytomegalovirus exposure and HLA in healthy donors. Regarding this clone: Its specificity is not known.

The study ran its PCR with 60 Vbeta and 13 Jbeta primers. Some clones are missing from TCRdb's copy, which holds only in-frame ones; the method was immunoSEQ multiplex PCR. The sample holds around 150,000 clones, around 63% seen once. General study points: It has been reported that TCR beta sequences accurately predicted the HLA-A and HLA-B alleles of most subjects.

What was sequenced was PBMCs. This receptor was obtained from a human donor in good health.

CDR3 amino acids: CAISKSYEQYF. CDR3 bases: TGTGCCATCAGTAAGAGCTACGAGCAGTACTTC. V and J are TRBV10-3 and TRBJ2-7; D gene unclear. CDR1 ENHRY and CDR2 SYGVKD come from the germline V gene. V was clipped by 5 bases and J by 3 bases, with 5 bases between them. The CDR3 length is 11 residues.